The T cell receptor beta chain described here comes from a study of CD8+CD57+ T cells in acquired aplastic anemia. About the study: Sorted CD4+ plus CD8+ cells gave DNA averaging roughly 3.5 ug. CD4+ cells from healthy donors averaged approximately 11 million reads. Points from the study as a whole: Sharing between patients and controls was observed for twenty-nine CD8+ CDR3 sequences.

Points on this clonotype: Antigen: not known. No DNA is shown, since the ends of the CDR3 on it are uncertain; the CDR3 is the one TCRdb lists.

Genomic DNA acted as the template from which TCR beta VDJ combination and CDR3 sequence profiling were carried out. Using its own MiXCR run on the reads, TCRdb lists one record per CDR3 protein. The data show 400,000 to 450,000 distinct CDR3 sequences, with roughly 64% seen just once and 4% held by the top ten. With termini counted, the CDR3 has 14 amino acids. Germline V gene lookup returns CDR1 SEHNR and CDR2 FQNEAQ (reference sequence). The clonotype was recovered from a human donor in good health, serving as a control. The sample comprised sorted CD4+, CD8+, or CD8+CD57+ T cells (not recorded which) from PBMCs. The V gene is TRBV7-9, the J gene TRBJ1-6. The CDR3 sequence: CASSLEGQRLHLRF.